The 13 T cell receptor beta chains reported below all come from one sample, sequenced in a study of CD8+ T cells in alopecia areata. Treatment in this sample: oral pan-JAK inhibitor, 5-10 mg twice daily. Sequencing used cDNA as its template, made by extracting RNA and reverse transcribing it. The protocol was immunoSEQ multiplex PCR, while the TCRdb copy is restricted to in-frame clones and leaves out a portion. The data show about 190,000 clones, with around 56% seen just once and 0.69% held by the top ten. Sample: CD4+ T cells sorted from blood, taken at week 4, from a patient treated with tofacitinib. These receptors were taken from a human donor with alopecia areata.

In its sample, this clone was seen a few times. J is TRBJ2-5 and V is TRBV29-1; D is possibly TRBD1 (6 bases). The CDR3 spans 12 residues. From germline, CDR1 is SQVTM and CDR2 ANQGSEA. V lost 6 bases and J lost 5, with 13 bases in between. The CDR3 DNA reads as TGCAGCGTAGCCCGGACAGCGGAGACCCAGTACTTC. Translated, it gives CSVARTAETQYF.

The chain joins TRBV29-1 to TRBJ2-7; D tentatively reads TRBD1 or TRBD2 (5 bases each). The CDR3 has 13 amino acids. Germline V gives CDR1 SQVTM, CDR2 ANQGSEA. V lost 4 bases and J 8 bases, leaving 18 bases between the germline ends. CDR3 DNA: TGCAGCGTTGCGGATGGGGACCTCCCCCAGCAGTACTTC. Residues: CSVADGDLPQQYF.

The rearrangement uses TRBV4-1 and TRBJ2-3; 8 nucleotides match TRBD1. Germline values: CDR1 MGHRA, CDR2 YSYEKL. The CDR3 runs 16 residues. The V segment lost 4 bases and the J segment 1 base; nucleotides outside the gene matches: 7. CDR3 DNA sequence: TGCGCCAGCAGCCGCCAGACAGGGGCTGGCACAGATACGCAGTATTTT. This gives the protein CASSRQTGAGTDTQYF.

The V call is TRBV5-6, the J call TRBJ2-5, with TRBD2 matching 11 bases. V shed 2 bases, J shed 5 bases, and the junction held 5 bases outside the gene matches. The CDR3 length is 15 residues. CDR1 and CDR2 (germline): SGHDT, YYEEEE. The CDR3 DNA reads as TGTGCCAGCAGCTTTAGCGGGGGGGTCTCGGAGACCCAGTACTTC. Protein: CASSFSGGVSETQYF.

This clone was observed at least ten times. The chain is built from TRBV15 and TRBJ2-7; 7 positions agree with TRBD2. V was pared by 4 bases and J by 4 bases, with 7 bases of the junction left unmatched. Per the germline V gene, CDR1 is LNHNV and CDR2 is YYDKDF (reference sequence). The CDR3 loop spans 14 amino acids. CDR3 coding DNA: TGTGCCACCAGCAAGGAGGGAGGGCCGTACGAGCAGTACTTC. It codes for CATSKEGGPYEQYF.

In the case of this clone: Other DNA sequences of this sample code for an identical CDR3. The rearrangement uses TRBV30 and TRBJ1-2; the D is unclear. Germline CDR1 reads GTSNPN; CDR2 reads SVGIG (reference sequence). V was shortened by 2 bases and J by 7 bases, with 11 bases between the two germline ends. CDR3 length equals 12 residues. In DNA form, the CDR3 reads TGTGCCTGGAGTTTCACCGCCGGTGGCTACACCTTC. Translated: CAWSFTAGGYTF.

For this clone: Other DNA sequences within the sample encode an identical CDR3. This rearrangement joins TRBV9 to TRBJ1-1; no firm D call. Trimming stripped 0 bases from V and 2 bases from J, with 8 bases between. In germline, CDR1 is SGDLS, CDR2 YYNGEE. This CDR3 region has 14 residues. For the CDR3, the DNA is TGTGCCAGCAGCGTAGATGAAGGTAACACTGAAGCTTTCTTT. Encoded protein: CASSVDEGNTEAFF.

The chain recombines TRBV29-1 with TRBJ2-1; possibly TRBD2 for D (5 bases). The germline V gene encodes CDR1 SQVTM and CDR2 ANQGSEA. CDR3 length: 15 amino acids. V lost 5 bases, J lost 3 bases, and 17 bases lay in between. The CDR3, as DNA: TGCAGCGTTAAAATCCGGCTAGCAGACTACAATGAGCAGTTCTTC. This gives the protein CSVKIRLADYNEQFF.

The rearrangement links TRBV29-1 to TRBJ2-1; possibly TRBD2 for D (6 bases). The CDR3 sequence is 14 residues long. Between the trimmed V and J ends, which lost 3 bases and 4 bases, there was a span of 13 bases. The germline V gene has CDR1 SQVTM and CDR2 ANQGSEA. CDR3 sequence reads: CSVDMGGTYNEQFF. The CDR3 coding sequence is TGCAGCGTTGATATGGGGGGAACTTACAATGAGCAGTTCTTC.

The chain uses TRBV18 and TRBJ2-7; TRBD2 is a possible D gene (6 bases). V lost 3 bases to trimming and J lost 6 bases, with 12 bases between them. Germline CDR1 and CDR2: KGHSH and LQKENI. The CDR3 spans 13 residues. CDR3 amino acids: CASSPEGFGEQYF. The CDR3, as DNA: TGTGCCAGCTCACCGGAGGGTTTTGGCGAGCAGTACTTC. The variable domain in full, with the rest retrieved from reference TRBV18 and TRBJ2-7, is NAGVMQNPRHLVRRRGQEARLRCSPMKGHSHVYWYRQLPEEGLKFMVYLQKENIIDESGMPKERFSAEFPKEGPSILRIQQVVRGDSAAYFCASSPEGFGEQYFGPGTRLTVT.

V and J are TRBV30 and TRBJ2-1, with 14 positions matching TRBD2. Looked up from germline, CDR1 is GTSNPN and CDR2 is SVGIG (reference sequence). The CDR3 is 16 residues long. Trimming at V came to 2 bases and at J to 9 bases, leaving 9 bases not matched to a gene. This CDR3 reads CAWSPKAGLAGGEQFF. DNA for the CDR3: TGTGCCTGGAGTCCCAAGGCCGGACTAGCGGGAGGTGAGCAGTTCTTC.

This clone has just one count. V usage is TRBV4-1 and J usage is TRBJ2-7; TRBD1 agrees at 8 bases. Germline CDR1 and CDR2: MGHRA and YSYEKL. The junction had 5 bases not matched to a gene; V was cut back by 1 base and J by 0 bases. CDR3 length: 16 amino acids. This CDR3 is CASSQGMGQVSYEQYF. CDR3 bases: TGCGCCAGCAGCCAAGGCATGGGACAGGTCTCCTACGAGCAGTACTTC.

The V and J genes are TRBV14 and TRBJ2-5; D perhaps matches TRBD2 (7 bases). The CDR3 length is 15 residues. Germline V gives CDR1 SGHDN, CDR2 FVKESK. Trimming took off 1 base at V and 4 bases at J, with 13 bases between the two ends. The CDR3 DNA reads as TGTGCCAGCAGCCAAGTAGGGCGGGGGCGAGAGACCCAGTACTTC. It codes for CASSQVGRGRETQYF. Looking up the rest from reference TRBV14 and TRBJ2-5 gives the full variable domain: EAGVTQFPSHSVIEKGQTVTLRCDPISGHDNLYWYRRVMGKEIKFLLHFVKESKQDESGMPNNRFLAERTGGTYSTLKVQPAELEDSGVYFCASSQVGRGRETQYFGPGTRLLVL.